This T cell receptor beta chain stems from a study of control samples from healthy donors and cancer patients. The junction had 11 bases not matched to a gene; V was cut back by 7 bases and J by 2 bases. The CDR3 is 17 amino acids. Per germline, CDR1 SNHLY and CDR2 FYNNEI. Profiling relied on immunoSEQ multiplex PCR, and the TCRdb table lists in-frame clones only, not all of them. The sample records about 180,000 clones, 90% being singletons. This clonotype originated in a woman aged 45-60 years in good health. This rearrangement joins TRBV2 to TRBJ2-6; 7 bases are shared with TRBD1. The sequenced sample consisted of blood. The CDR3: CASTSRQGLAGANVLTF. The DNA for the CDR3 is TGTGCCAGCACCTCGCGACAGGGATTGGCTGGGGCCAACGTCCTGACTTTC.